A single sample gave rise to the 9 T cell receptor beta chains below, sequenced in a study of T cells expressing NK-cell markers. Using the 5' RACE reads, TCRdb records one entry per CDR3 protein without DNA. This table lists about 460,000 distinct CDR3 sequences. The sequenced sample consisted of blood T cells: a sorted CD56 or NKG2C T cell subset, CD4+ or CD8+ T cells, or bulk PBMC T cells (not recorded which). Source of these receptors: a woman aged 45-65 years in good health.

The rearrangement links TRBV6-6 to TRBJ1-1. The CDR3 has 11 amino acids. Germline-derived CDR1 and CDR2 are MNHNY and SVGAGI (reference sequence). CDR3 sequence: CASRESSGAFF.

V usage is TRBV19 and J usage is TRBJ1-1. Per germline, CDR1 LNHDA and CDR2 SQIVND (reference sequence). This CDR3 is 13 amino acids long. The CDR3 spells CASSTWSQSEAFF.

The chain combines TRBV7-8 with TRBJ2-7; TCRdb's D call, TRBD2, is unchecked because there is no DNA. Germline V CDR1 and CDR2: SGHVS, FQNEAQ. This CDR3 has 12 amino acids. The CDR3 protein is CASSATRYEQYF.

V is TRBV12-3 or TRBV12-4 and J is TRBJ2-2; TCRdb's assignment of TRBD1 cannot be checked, as there is no DNA. This CDR3 is 15 amino acids long. CDR3 sequence reads: CASSGQGASSGELFF.

The V call is TRBV7-6, the J call TRBJ2-1. This CDR3 spans 14 amino acids. Per the germline V gene, CDR1 is SGHVS and CDR2 is FNYEAQ. The CDR3 loop is CASSLQGSSDEQFF.

This chain uses TRBV29-1 with TRBJ2-1; TCRdb picks TRBD2, but there is no DNA to check that call. Germline V gene data show CDR1 as SQVTM and CDR2 as ANQGSEA. The CDR3 loop spans 13 amino acids. CDR3: CSGTGLANNEQFF.

The J gene is TRBJ2-5, the V gene TRBV12-3 or TRBV12-4; TCRdb's D call of TRBD2 is untestable without DNA. The CDR3 has 15 residues. CDR3 protein: CASSLLREIKETQYF.

This chain joins TRBV7-2 and TRBJ2-4; TCRdb lists TRBD1, though no DNA is available to test this call. The CDR3 is made up of 13 amino acids. Germline CDR1 reads SGHTA; CDR2 reads FQGNSA. The CDR3 here is CASSREAGDIQYF.

The CDR3 sequence is CAISESPRADYNEQFF. V usage is TRBV10-3 and J usage is TRBJ2-1; as DNA is missing, the TRBD2 call by TCRdb cannot be tested. The length of the CDR3 is 16 residues. Germline V gives CDR1 ENHRY, CDR2 SYGVKD.